This T cell receptor beta chain was retrieved from a study of technical replicates of blood from a few donors. This clone was recorded once. The germline V gene encodes CDR1 SGHRS and CDR2 YFSETQ. J was trimmed by 3 bases and V by 2 bases; bases with no gene match: 1. The CDR3 has 14 amino acids. Method: immunoSEQ multiplex PCR; TCRdb's copy keeps in-frame clones and lacks some. Among approximately 87,000 clones listed, 94% were seen once. Source material: T cells isolated from PBMCs. The clonotype was recovered from a human donor in good health. The rearrangement uses TRBV5-1 and TRBJ2-7, with TRBD1 identical over 11 bases. This CDR3 reads CASSFGTGGYEQYF. Here the CDR3 DNA reads TGCGCCAGCAGCTTCGGGACAGGGGGCTACGAGCAGTACTTC. The variable domain in full, with the rest retrieved from reference TRBV5-1 and TRBJ2-7, is KAGVTQTPRYLIKTRGQQVTLSCSPISGHRSVSWYQQTPGQGLQFLFEYFSETQRNKGNFPGRFSGRQFSNSRSEMNVSTLELGDSALYLCASSFGTGGYEQYFGPGTRLTVT.